This T cell receptor beta chain was captured by sequencing in a study of shared clonotypes between healthy human individuals (TCRdb year 2020). In terms of the full investigation: A couple of women and a few men aged 18 to 49 years were included in the cohort. Per donor, three plates each were used for CD4 naive and CD4 memory, two for CD8 naive, and one for CD8 memory. Leukapheresis yielded between about 0.85 and 9 billion PBMCs per donor. To increase sequencing depth and limit assay-specific biases, different laboratories used diverse techniques to prepare libraries and sequence TCR repertoires. To estimate repertoire size and how much clonotypes are shared between individuals, the study performed deep sequencing of blood TCR repertoires from roughly five healthy adults. The paper as a whole reports these results and caveats: Sampling was limited to blood, and TCR repertoires in tissue likely differ from TCR repertoires in blood. Based on pairwise subsampling, the degree of clonotype sharing among donors was expected to be affected by sequencing depth. Larger estimated clonotype richness was generally found for naive subsets than for memory subsets. Compared with non-shared clonotypes, the clonotypes found in all four sorted-subset donors had higher generation probabilities. Incomplete sequencing was indicated by rarefaction of sorted-subset datasets, despite the large sequencing depth. Because the study included only a small number of donors, the genetic and exposure-history diversity represented was limited. Approximately 5% of naive CD4, approximately 3.7% of naive CD8, around 2.3% of memory CD4, and 0.4% of memory CD8 clonotypes were shared across a few donors.

Using the deep immunoSEQ assay, TCR CDR3 regions were amplified from genomic DNA by multiplex PCR. Extracted genomic DNA from each cell subset was spread evenly across all wells of several immunoSEQ 96-well plates, with each plate serving as a replicate. For sorted subsets, around 0.2 ug of genomic DNA, equivalent to 30,000 or so T cell genomes, went into each replicate PCR. Purified libraries were quantified with a Qubit 3.0 fluorometer, sized on a Bioanalyzer 2100, and re-quantified with the KAPA Library Quantification kit. A separate single-read 150-cycle Illumina NextSeq 550 flow cell was used to sequence each immunoSEQ 96-well plate. From the authors' description of their analysis: Because the immunoSEQ output held only junctional sequences and lacked quality scores, the filtering could not match the filtering applied to full-length reads. To assign V/J genes and CDR3, sequences were annotated using PyIR, a Python wrapper for IgBLAST v1.9, with IMGT germline references. Any read was removed if the V/J assignment was weak (E-value above 1e-6), the CDR3 was missing, or the read contained stop codons, out-of-frame junctions, or ambiguous translated residues. V3J clonotypes were defined as sequences sharing an identical inferred V gene, J gene, and CDR3 amino acid sequence. Percentage overlap between repertoires was computed as shared unique clonotypes divided by the size of the smaller repertoire. Richness of each repertoire was evaluated using RTK rarefaction, the Chao1 estimator, and Recon v2.1 estimates of unobserved clonotypes. For all TCRbeta clonotypes obtained by the gDNA method from a handful of donors, generation probabilities were computed with OLGA. Drawn from immuneACCESS, this table holds only the in-frame rearrangements with V and J called that TCRdb kept. Clones are partly lost; checked studies trace under half to an unresolved V gene and leave the rest unexplained. The V and J calls and the clone size are those of that table, but D and trimming were determined from the DNA. The sample records approximately 2.4 million clones, around 95% of which are singletons. In total, the top ten clones hold around 0.13% of the sample.

Donors were healthy HIV-negative adults with no recently reported acute infections or vaccinations. Only Caucasian adults living in Nashville, Tennessee, USA were represented among the donors. CD4+ T cells were enriched by magnetic negative selection; naive cells were then positively selected on CD45RA, and the negative fraction formed the memory subset. Blood was collected by leukapheresis, and PBMCs were isolated by Ficoll-Histopaque density gradient centrifugation and then cryopreserved in liquid nitrogen vapor phase. Analytical flow cytometry was used to check the purity and quantity of every magnetically sorted T cell population. Each sorted fraction had its genomic DNA isolated and then quantified by UV absorbance on a Nanodrop 2000c. Details on this clone: Its specific antigen is unknown. Nothing much larger sits one base from this clone, and base qualities are not available.

Source material: naive CD4+ T cells sorted from blood. What this sample's cell subset or site label stands for: CD45RA+ positively selected. The source is a man younger than 35 in good health.

The sequenced DNA is TGTGCCAGCAGTGCCCCGAGAAGCAACTCCTACGAGCAGTACTTC. It is translated as CASSAPRSNSYEQYF. The rearrangement joined TRBV27 to TRBJ2-7; too little of a D gene remains to name it. The V and J ends are trimmed by 5 bases and 0 bases, leaving 14 bases between them. CDR1 and CDR2, looked up from the germline V gene (reference sequence), are MNHEY and SMNVEV. The CDR3 goes from the cysteine to the phenylalanine over 15 residues. The CDR3 DNA has 45 bases and is translated from base 1.